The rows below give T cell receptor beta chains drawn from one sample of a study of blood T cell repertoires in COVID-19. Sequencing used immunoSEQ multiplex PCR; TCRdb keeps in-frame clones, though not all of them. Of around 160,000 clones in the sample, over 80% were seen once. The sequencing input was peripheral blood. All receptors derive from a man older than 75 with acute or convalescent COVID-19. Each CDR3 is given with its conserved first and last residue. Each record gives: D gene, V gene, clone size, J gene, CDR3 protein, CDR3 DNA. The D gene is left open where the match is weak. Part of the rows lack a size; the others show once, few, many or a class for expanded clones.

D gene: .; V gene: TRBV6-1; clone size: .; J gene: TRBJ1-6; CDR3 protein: CASSEIRGAYSPLHF; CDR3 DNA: TGTGCCAGCAGTGAAATCCGGGGTGCGTATTCACCCCTCCACTTT
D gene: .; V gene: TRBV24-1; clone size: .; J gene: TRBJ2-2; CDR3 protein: CATSDPRAFTGELFF; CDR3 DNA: TGTGCCACCAGTGACCCACGCGCCTTCACCGGGGAGCTGTTTTTT
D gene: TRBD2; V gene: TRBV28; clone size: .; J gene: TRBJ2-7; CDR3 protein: CASSPPTSGGYEQYF; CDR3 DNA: TGTGCCAGCAGCCCTCCCACTAGCGGGGGATACGAGCAGTACTTC
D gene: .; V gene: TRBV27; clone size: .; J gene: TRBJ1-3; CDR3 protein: CASKQDTISGNTIYF; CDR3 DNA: TGTGCCAGCAAACAAGACACGATCTCTGGAAACACCATATATTTT
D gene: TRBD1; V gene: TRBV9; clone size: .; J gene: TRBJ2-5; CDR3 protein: CASSGNRGRETQYF; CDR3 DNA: TGTGCCAGCAGCGGAAACAGGGGAAGAGAGACCCAGTACTTC
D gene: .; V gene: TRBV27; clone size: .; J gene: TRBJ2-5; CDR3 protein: CASSPRQGRALETQYF; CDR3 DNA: TGTGCCAGCAGCCCCAGACAGGGGAGGGCCTTAGAGACCCAGTACTTC
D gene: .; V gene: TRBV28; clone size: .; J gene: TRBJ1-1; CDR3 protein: CASSSKGSAMNTEAFF; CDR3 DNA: TGTGCCAGCAGTTCCAAGGGGTCAGCCATGAACACTGAAGCTTTCTTT
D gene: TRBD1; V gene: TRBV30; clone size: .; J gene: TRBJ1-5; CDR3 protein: CAWSTGVSQPQHF; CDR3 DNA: TGTGCCTGGAGTACAGGGGTGAGCCAGCCCCAGCATTTT
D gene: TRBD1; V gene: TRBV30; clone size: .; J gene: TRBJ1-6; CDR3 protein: CAWGQGVDNSPLHF; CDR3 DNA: TGTGCCTGGGGACAGGGGGTAGATAATTCACCCCTCCACTTT
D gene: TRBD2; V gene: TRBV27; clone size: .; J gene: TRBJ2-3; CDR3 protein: CASSLWTSGVPDTQYF; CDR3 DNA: TGTGCCAGCAGTTTATGGACTAGCGGGGTTCCAGATACGCAGTATTTT
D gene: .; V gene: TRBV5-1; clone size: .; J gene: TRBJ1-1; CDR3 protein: CASTHGHSNTEAFF; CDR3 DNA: TGCGCCAGCACTCATGGACACTCAAACACTGAAGCTTTCTTT
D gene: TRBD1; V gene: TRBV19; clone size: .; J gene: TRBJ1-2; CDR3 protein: CASSDSGGMVYGYTF; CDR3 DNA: TGTGCCAGTAGTGATTCAGGGGGCATGGTCTATGGCTACACCTTC
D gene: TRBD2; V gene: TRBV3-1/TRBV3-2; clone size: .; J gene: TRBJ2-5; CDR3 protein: CASSLGLAGSETQYF; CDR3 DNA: TGTGCCAGCAGCCTTGGACTAGCGGGATCGGAGACCCAGTACTTC
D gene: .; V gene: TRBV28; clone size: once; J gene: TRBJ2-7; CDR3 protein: CASRRHLLPQYF; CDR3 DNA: TGTGCCAGCAGGCGACACCTGCTGCCCCAGTACTTC
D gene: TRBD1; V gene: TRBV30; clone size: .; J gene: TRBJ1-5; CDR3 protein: CAWSAPTGRDFSNQPQHF; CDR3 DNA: TGTGCCTGGAGTGCCCCGACAGGGCGGGATTTTAGCAATCAGCCCCAGCATTTT
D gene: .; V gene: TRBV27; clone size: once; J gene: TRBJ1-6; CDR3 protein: CASSLAEYNSPLHF; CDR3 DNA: TGTGCCAGCAGTTTAGCAGAATATAATTCACCCCTCCACTTT
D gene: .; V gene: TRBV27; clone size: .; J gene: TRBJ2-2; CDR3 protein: CASRSWGQPLAGELFF; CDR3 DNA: TGTGCCAGCAGGTCGTGGGGGCAACCATTGGCCGGGGAGCTGTTTTTT
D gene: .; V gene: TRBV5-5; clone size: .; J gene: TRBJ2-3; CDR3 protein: CASSFSGSDTQYF; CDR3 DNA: TGTGCCAGCAGCTTCTCAGGGTCAGATACGCAGTATTTT
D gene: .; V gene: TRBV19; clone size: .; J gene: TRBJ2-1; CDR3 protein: CASGLFGYEQFF; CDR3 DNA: TGTGCCAGCGGACTATTTGGGTATGAGCAGTTCTTC